This TCR beta chain came from a study of HIV-infected patients and healthy controls. TCRdb ran MiXCR on the 5' RACE reads and lists one entry per CDR3 protein. The sample holds around 58,000 distinct CDR3 sequences, over 15% seen once. This clonotype showed up just a few times. Germline CDR1 is SGHRS and CDR2 is YFSETQ. This CDR3 is 14 amino acids long. V shed 2 bases and J shed 0 bases, with 8 bases lying between them. This sequence joins TRBV5-1 and TRBJ1-1; no firm D call. The TCR originated in a human donor in good health. The sample consisted of CD4+ T cells from blood. CDR3: CASSFLDMNTEAFF. The CDR3 DNA sequence: TGCGCCAGCAGCTTTCTCGACATGAACACTGAAGCTTTCTTT.